This T cell receptor (beta chain) was retrieved from a study of blood T cell repertoires in COVID-19. Across the whole study: Italy, Spain and the United States were the sources of the convalescent and acute COVID-19 samples.

Germline V gives CDR1 MGHRA, CDR2 YSYEKL. The CDR3 sequence is 13 residues long. V lost 1 base to trimming and J lost 4 bases, with 5 bases between them. Per the study methods: Reference gene primer amplification in the assay estimated nucleated cell counts. Profiling relied on immunoSEQ multiplex PCR, and the TCRdb table lists in-frame clones only, not all of them. V and J calls and clone size are copied from that table; D and trimming were computed from the DNA. Of fewer than 200,000 clones in the sample, around 87% were seen once. The clonotype was recovered from a man aged 35 to 55 with active or convalescent COVID-19. The specimen sequenced was peripheral blood. The rearrangement uses TRBV4-1 and TRBJ1-3, with no clear D. CDR3 sequence reads: CASSQGVGNTIYF. The CDR3 DNA sequence: TGCGCCAGCAGCCAAGGCGTAGGAAACACCATATATTTT.